This is a list of T cell receptor beta chains from one sample in a study of control samples from healthy donors and cancer patients. Only in-frame clones appear in the TCRdb table, and some are missing; sequencing was by immunoSEQ multiplex PCR. The sample holds 150,000 to 200,000 clones, roughly 94% seen once. Sequenced material: blood. These receptors all come from a woman in her thirties or forties in good health. Each CDR3 is given with its conserved first and last residue. D genes are given only for firm matches.

>TRBJ1-1|19|TRBV7-9|TRBD1
TGTGCCAGCAGCTTAGTTTTAGCCCTAATAGACAGGGGCCACACTGAAGCTTTCTTT
CASSLVLALIDRGHTEAFF
>TRBJ1-4|15|TRBV7-2|-
TGTGCCAGCAGCTTAGGTTTGGGGTTCAGTGAAAAACTGTTTTTT
CASSLGLGFSEKLFF
>TRBJ1-1|14|TRBV11-2|TRBD1
TGTGCCAGCAGCTCACGGGACAGGGGGCCGTTGGCTTTCTTT
CASSSRDRGPLAFF
>TRBJ2-3|16|TRBV5-1|-
TGCGCCAGCACCCTGGGGGTGACTAAAAACACAGATACGCAGTATTTT
CASTLGVTKNTDTQYF
>TRBJ2-2|20|TRBV9|TRBD2
TGTGCCAGCAGCGGGGGACTAGCGGGAGTTTTGGATACGAACACCGGGGAGCTGTTTTTT
CASSGGLAGVLDTNTGELFF
>TRBJ2-7|13|TRBV10-3|-
TGTGCCATCACCGAGGGGGGCCACTACGAGCAGTACTTC
CAITEGGHYEQYF
>TRBJ1-6|13|TRBV12-3/TRBV12-4|TRBD1
TGTGCCAGCAGTTTTCGACAGGGTGGAATCCTCCACTTT
CASSFRQGGILHF
>TRBJ1-6|13|TRBV2|-
TGTGCCAGCCGGGCAGAGTTTAATTCACCCCTCCACTTT
CASRAEFNSPLHF
>TRBJ2-7|15|TRBV29-1|-
TGCAGCGTTGAAGATCTACAGGGAGGGGCCTACGAGCAGTACTTC
CSVEDLQGGAYEQYF
>TRBJ2-4|14|TRBV5-6|TRBD1
TGTGCCAGCAGCACGACAGGGGCCAAAAACATTCAGTACTTC
CASSTTGAKNIQYF
>TRBJ2-5|13|TRBV30|TRBD1
TGTGCCTGGAGGCCGGCAGGGGGCGAGACCCAGTACTTC
CAWRPAGGETQYF
>TRBJ2-5|14|TRBV2|TRBD1
TGTGCCAGCAGGACAGGGGGTGAGGAGGAGACCCAGTACTTC
CASRTGGEEETQYF
>TRBJ2-5|15|TRBV13|TRBD2
TGTGCCAGCAGCTTAGGAGCGGGAGATTTAGAGACCCAGTACTTC
CASSLGAGDLETQYF
>TRBJ1-4|14|TRBV5-1|-
TGCGCCAGCAGCTTACGGGACACGAGTGAAAAACTGTTTTTT
CASSLRDTSEKLFF
>TRBJ1-1|17|TRBV4-3|-
TGCGCCAGCAGCCAAGATGATATGGGGGGTTCGAACACTGAAGCTTTCTTT
CASSQDDMGGSNTEAFF
>TRBJ1-1|12|TRBV6-2/TRBV6-3|-
TGTGCCAGCAGTTACTTCGCAGCTGAAGCTTTCTTT
CASSYFAAEAFF
>TRBJ1-5|12|TRBV6-2/TRBV6-3|-
TGTGCCAGCAGTTACTCTCTCCAGCCCCAGCATTTT
CASSYSLQPQHF
>TRBJ1-2|15|TRBV27|TRBD1
TGTGCCAGCAGTTTAGTGACAGGGGATCCCTATGGCTACACCTTC
CASSLVTGDPYGYTF
>TRBJ1-4|14|TRBV5-6|TRBD1
TGTGCCAGCAGCTTGGGGCAGGGGGGCGGAAAACTGTTTTTT
CASSLGQGGGKLFF
>TRBJ2-4|15|TRBV5-1|TRBD2
TGCGCCAGCAGCTTCAGCGGGGGGGCCCAAAACATTCAGTACTTC
CASSFSGGAQNIQYF